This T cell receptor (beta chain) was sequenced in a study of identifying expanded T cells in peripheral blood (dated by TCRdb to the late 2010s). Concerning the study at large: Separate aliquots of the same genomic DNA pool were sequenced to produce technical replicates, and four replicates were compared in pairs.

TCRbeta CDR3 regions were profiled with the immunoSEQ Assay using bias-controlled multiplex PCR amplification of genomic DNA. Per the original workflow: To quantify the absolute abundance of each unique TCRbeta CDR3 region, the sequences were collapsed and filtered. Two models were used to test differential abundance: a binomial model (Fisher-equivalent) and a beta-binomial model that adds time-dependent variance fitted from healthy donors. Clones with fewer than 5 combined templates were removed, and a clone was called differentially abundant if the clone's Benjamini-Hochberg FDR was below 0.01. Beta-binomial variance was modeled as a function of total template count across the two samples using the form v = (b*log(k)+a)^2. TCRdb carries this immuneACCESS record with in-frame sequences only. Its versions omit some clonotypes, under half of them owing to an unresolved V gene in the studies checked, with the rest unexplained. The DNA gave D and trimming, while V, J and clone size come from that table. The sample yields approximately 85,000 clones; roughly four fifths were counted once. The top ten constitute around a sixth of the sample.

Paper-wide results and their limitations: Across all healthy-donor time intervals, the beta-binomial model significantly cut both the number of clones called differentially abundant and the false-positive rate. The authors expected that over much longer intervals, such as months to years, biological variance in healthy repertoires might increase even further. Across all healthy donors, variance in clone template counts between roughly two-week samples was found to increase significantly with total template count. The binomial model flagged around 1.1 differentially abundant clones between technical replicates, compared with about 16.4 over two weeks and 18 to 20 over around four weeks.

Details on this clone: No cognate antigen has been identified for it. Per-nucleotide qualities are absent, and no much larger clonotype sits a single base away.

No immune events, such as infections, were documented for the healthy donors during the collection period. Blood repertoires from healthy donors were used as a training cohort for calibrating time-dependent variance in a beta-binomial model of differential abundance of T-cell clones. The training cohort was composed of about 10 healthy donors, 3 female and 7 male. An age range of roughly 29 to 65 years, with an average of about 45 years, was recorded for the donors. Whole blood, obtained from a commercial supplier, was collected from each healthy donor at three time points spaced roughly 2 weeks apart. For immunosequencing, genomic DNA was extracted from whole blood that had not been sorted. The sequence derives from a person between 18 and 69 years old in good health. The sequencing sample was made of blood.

The DNA is as follows: TGTGCCAGCAGCCCATATACCTACGAGCAGTACTTC. Protein translation: CASSPYTYEQYF. This sequence uses TRBV14 and TRBJ2-7, with no reliable assignment of the D segment. From its cysteine to its phenylalanine, the CDR3 spans 12 amino acids. Left in the record is the CDR3 DNA by itself, 36 bases read in frame from the first base. In the germline V gene, CDR1 corresponds to SGHDN and CDR2 to FVKESK. V gives up 4 bases and J gives up 2 bases, and the segment between their germline ends measures 6 bases.